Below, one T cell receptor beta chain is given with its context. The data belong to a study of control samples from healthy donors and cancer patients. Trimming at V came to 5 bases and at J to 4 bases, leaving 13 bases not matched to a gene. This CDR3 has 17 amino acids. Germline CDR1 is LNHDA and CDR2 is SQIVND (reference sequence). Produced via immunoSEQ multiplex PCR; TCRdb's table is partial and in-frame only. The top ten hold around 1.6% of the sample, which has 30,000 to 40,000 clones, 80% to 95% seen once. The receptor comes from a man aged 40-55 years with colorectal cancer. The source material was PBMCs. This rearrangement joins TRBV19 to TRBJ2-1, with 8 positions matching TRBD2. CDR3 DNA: TGTGCCAGTAGTCCGATTAGCGGGGCCCGTACATACAATGAGCAGTTCTTC. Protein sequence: CASSPISGARTYNEQFF.